This TCR beta chain originates from a study of post-analysis software for immune sequencing data. Study in general: Recorded subtypes: relapsing-remitting, secondary progressive, progressive-relapsing; some patients unannotated.

Study outcomes and limitations: Those samples that were prepared in the same batch co-clustered strongly by F measure. When compared against controls, multiple sclerosis patients showed significantly lower normalized Chao1 diversity.

Every TCR beta cDNA library bore unique molecular identifiers. With about 0.95 to 10 million T cells as the source, approximately 450,000 cDNA molecules resulted. TCRdb called the PCR reads again in MiXCR, with one record for every CDR3 protein. The table shows fewer than 850,000 distinct CDR3 sequences, with around 27% occurring only once. Only a few counts were recorded for this clonotype. Its antigen is not identified. The sample consisted of blood. This receptor was identified in a girl aged 10 to 17 with multiple sclerosis.

The CDR3 is CASSQNLNTVQETQYF. CDR3 nucleotide sequence: TGTGCCAGCAGCCAAAATCTGAATACGGTCCAAGAGACCCAGTACTTC. V usage is TRBV3-1 and J usage is TRBJ2-5, with D unclear. This CDR3 is 16 amino acids long. V gave up 2 bases and J gave up 1 base, with 14 bases separating them. Germline-derived CDR1 and CDR2 are LGHDT and YNNKEL (reference sequence).